This T cell receptor beta chain was found in a study of patients and donors after allogeneic stem cell transplantation. Germline V gene lookup returns CDR1 SGHDT and CDR2 YYEEEE. The CDR3 sequence is 15 residues long. Trimming pared 1 base from V and 6 bases from J, leaving 13 bases between. Each CDR3 protein gets one entry after TCRdb re-called the RT-PCR reads with MiXCR. This table holds 800,000 to 1,000,000 distinct CDR3 sequences, roughly 18% found once. The gene calls are TRBV5-6 and TRBJ1-4, with a tentative D call TRBD1 (5 bases). Input material: blood, either unsorted or a sorted T cell fraction (not recorded which). This clonotype originated in a human donor who was either an allogeneic HSCT recipient or a stem cell or donor lymphocyte infusion donor (not recorded which). It is not recorded whose cells these are; they may come from a transplant donor. CDR3 coding DNA: TGTGCCAGCAGCTTGCTTGATCAGGGTGATGAAAAACTGTTTTTT. Its translation is CASSLLDQGDEKLFF.